This T cell receptor (beta chain) stems from a study of technical replicates of blood from several donors. Sequenced by immunoSEQ multiplex PCR; TCRdb stores in-frame clones only, minus some. The sample contains 60,000 to 80,000 clones, around 86% of which appear only once. In its sample, this clone was seen once. There are 15 residues in the CDR3. Looked up from germline, CDR1 is SGHTA and CDR2 is FQGNSA. J gave up 6 bases and V 2 bases, and 4 bases lay outside the gene matches. The chain joins TRBV7-2 to TRBJ1-4, with 9 positions matching TRBD1. The specimen sequenced was PBMCs. This clonotype was sampled from a human donor in good health. Some clones in this sample may be carry-over from other donors' samples. CDR3: CASSLSGTGYEKLFF. The CDR3 DNA reads as TGTGCCAGCAGCTTATCTGGGACAGGGTATGAAAAACTGTTTTTT.